This entry features one T cell receptor beta chain sequence. Amplification of TCR beta CDR3 regions was performed using RNA transcripts as template. Carried out on the TCR CDR3, a first-round RT-PCR used the HTBI primer set. One entry per CDR3 protein results from TCRdb running MiXCR on the multiplex PCR reads. The sample has 500,000 to 700,000 distinct CDR3 sequences, about a sixth seen once. V lost 6 bases, J lost 10 bases, and 15 bases stayed unmatched. This CDR3 is built from 15 residues. Patients showing uncontrolled infection, other autoimmune disease, pregnancy or lactation were ineligible. These data come from a study of T cells in Graves' hyperthyroidism and ophthalmopathy.

This TCR was sampled from a woman under 30 with Graves' hyperthyroidism. Source material: blood. The genes are TRBV12-3 or TRBV12-4 and TRBJ2-1; 7 bases align to TRBD2. The CDR3 sequence is CASSPLKGGPMEQFF. The DNA for the CDR3 is TGTGCCAGCAGCCCTCTTAAGGGAGGGCCAATGGAGCAGTTCTTC.